This record covers a single T cell receptor (beta chain). Its antigen is still unknown. These donors counted as nominally healthy when sampled, but unrecorded immune exposures were likely. The entry originates in a study of cytomegalovirus exposure and HLA in healthy donors. Study findings and constraints: It is likely that the observed cluster of highly shared sequence variants was a sequencing artifact. There were reportedly fewer N-insertions in an Asian-associated ancestry cluster than the approximately 670-donor mean, in a later analysis.

The CDR3 totals 15 residues. From germline, CDR1 is LNHDA and CDR2 SQIVND (reference sequence). The V end was cut by 5 bases, the J end by 1 base, with 12 bases between. PCR employed 60 Vbeta and 13 Jbeta primers. Here immunoSEQ multiplex PCR was the method, and the copy in TCRdb shows in-frame clones only, minus some. The sample yields about 82,000 clones, around 82% seen once. The origin of this receptor is a man over 45 in good health and CMV-seronegative. Sequencing used PBMCs. The chain carries TRBV19 and TRBJ1-5; a possible D gene is TRBD1 (5 bases). The chain's CDR3 is CASSSGGGSNQPQHF. CDR3 DNA sequence: TGTGCCAGTAGTTCCGGGGGGGGAAGCAATCAGCCCCAGCATTTT.